The rows below give T cell receptor beta chains drawn from one sample of a study of cytomegalovirus exposure and HLA in healthy donors. Assay: immunoSEQ multiplex PCR; the TCRdb copy retains only in-frame clones and omits some. The sample lists approximately 260,000 clones, 80% to 90% occurring once. Sample: PBMCs. These receptors were obtained from a woman in her late teens or twenties in good health and CMV-seronegative. The CDR3 runs from the conserved cysteine through the conserved F or W. D genes are given only for firm matches. Some rows have no size entry. The others give once, few or many, or a class for an expanded clone.

D gene: .
V gene: TRBV2
J gene: TRBJ2-7
clone size: .
CDR3 protein: CASNLGESSYEQYF
CDR3 DNA: TGTGCCAGCAATCTCGGGGAAAGCTCCTACGAGCAGTACTTC

D gene: .
V gene: TRBV6-5
J gene: TRBJ1-2
clone size: .
CDR3 protein: CASSYRIRGYGYTF
CDR3 DNA: TGTGCCAGCAGTTACCGAATTCGGGGATATGGCTACACCTTC

D gene: .
V gene: TRBV30
J gene: TRBJ1-4
clone size: .
CDR3 protein: CAWSSGRWEKLFF
CDR3 DNA: TGTGCCTGGAGTAGCGGGAGGTGGGAAAAACTGTTTTTT

D gene: TRBD1
V gene: TRBV6-5
J gene: TRBJ1-5
clone size: .
CDR3 protein: CASSYSNRGQPQHF
CDR3 DNA: TGTGCCAGCAGTTACTCGAACAGGGGGCAGCCCCAGCATTTT

D gene: .
V gene: TRBV11-2
J gene: TRBJ2-7
clone size: .
CDR3 protein: CASSLERDAYEQYF
CDR3 DNA: TGTGCCAGCAGCTTAGAGCGGGACGCCTACGAGCAGTACTTC

D gene: .
V gene: TRBV5-1
J gene: TRBJ2-6
clone size: .
CDR3 protein: CASSLQALGSGANVLTF
CDR3 DNA: TGCGCCAGCAGCTTGCAGGCCCTCGGCTCTGGGGCCAACGTCCTGACTTTC

D gene: .
V gene: TRBV25-1
J gene: TRBJ1-4
clone size: .
CDR3 protein: CASSESLPATNEKLFF
CDR3 DNA: TGTGCCAGCAGTGAATCTCTTCCTGCAACTAATGAAAAACTGTTTTTT

D gene: .
V gene: TRBV7-8
J gene: TRBJ2-7
clone size: .
CDR3 protein: CASSPGVPYEQYF
CDR3 DNA: TGTGCCAGCAGTCCGGGGGTCCCCTACGAGCAGTACTTC

D gene: TRBD2
V gene: TRBV6-5
J gene: TRBJ2-3
clone size: .
CDR3 protein: CASSYSSQRERDTQYF
CDR3 DNA: TGTGCCAGCAGTTACTCCTCCCAGCGGGAGCGGGATACGCAGTATTTT

D gene: TRBD1
V gene: TRBV9
J gene: TRBJ2-3
clone size: .
CDR3 protein: CASSDRQGRGTDTQYF
CDR3 DNA: TGTGCCAGCAGCGATCGACAGGGCCGGGGTACAGATACGCAGTATTTT

D gene: TRBD1
V gene: TRBV4-3
J gene: TRBJ2-7
clone size: .
CDR3 protein: CASSQGGTGLYEQYF
CDR3 DNA: TGCGCCAGCAGCCAGGGCGGGACAGGGCTCTACGAGCAGTACTTC

D gene: .
V gene: TRBV10-3
J gene: TRBJ2-3
clone size: .
CDR3 protein: CAISAGTASDTQYF
CDR3 DNA: TGTGCCATCAGTGCCGGGACTGCCTCCGATACGCAGTATTTT

D gene: TRBD1
V gene: TRBV30
J gene: TRBJ1-5
clone size: .
CDR3 protein: CAWSKGQGGNQPQHF
CDR3 DNA: TGTGCCTGGAGTAAGGGACAGGGAGGCAATCAGCCCCAGCATTTT

D gene: .
V gene: TRBV11-3
J gene: TRBJ2-7
clone size: .
CDR3 protein: CASSQALAGNYEQYF
CDR3 DNA: TGTGCCAGCAGCCAAGCCTTGGCAGGTAACTACGAGCAGTACTTC

D gene: .
V gene: TRBV4-3
J gene: TRBJ1-1
clone size: once
CDR3 protein: CASSQDFTGTGNTEAFF
CDR3 DNA: TGCGCCAGCAGCCAAGATTTCACCGGGACTGGGAACACTGAAGCTTTCTTT

D gene: .
V gene: TRBV10-3
J gene: TRBJ1-5
clone size: .
CDR3 protein: CAISDWQGNQPQHF
CDR3 DNA: TGTGCCATCAGTGATTGGCAGGGCAATCAGCCCCAGCATTTT

D gene: .
V gene: TRBV29-1
J gene: TRBJ1-1
clone size: once
CDR3 protein: CSVEGQNTEAFF
CDR3 DNA: TGCAGCGTTGAGGGACAGAACACTGAAGCTTTCTTT

D gene: TRBD2
V gene: TRBV5-1
J gene: TRBJ2-7
clone size: .
CDR3 protein: CASSSRELAGVEQYF
CDR3 DNA: TGCGCCAGCAGCTCCCGGGAACTAGCGGGAGTCGAGCAGTACTTC

D gene: .
V gene: TRBV7-3
J gene: TRBJ2-3
clone size: .
CDR3 protein: CASSLSGELTDTQYF
CDR3 DNA: TGTGCCAGCAGCTTAAGTGGGGAGCTCACAGATACGCAGTATTTT

D gene: TRBD1
V gene: TRBV7-3
J gene: TRBJ2-5
clone size: .
CDR3 protein: CASSSGAGGETQYF
CDR3 DNA: TGTGCCAGCAGCTCAGGCGCAGGGGGTGAGACCCAGTACTTC

D gene: .
V gene: TRBV11-2
J gene: TRBJ1-2
clone size: .
CDR3 protein: CASRSKGIYGYTF
CDR3 DNA: TGTGCCAGCAGGTCCAAGGGGATCTATGGCTACACCTTC

D gene: TRBD2
V gene: TRBV5-6
J gene: TRBJ2-5
clone size: once
CDR3 protein: CASSFRGGETQYF
CDR3 DNA: TGTGCCAGCAGCTTTCGGGGGGGAGAGACCCAGTACTTC

D gene: TRBD1
V gene: TRBV28
J gene: TRBJ2-5
clone size: .
CDR3 protein: CANSKGRGHGQETQYF
CDR3 DNA: TGTGCCAACTCAAAGGGAAGGGGGCATGGGCAAGAGACCCAGTACTTC

D gene: .
V gene: TRBV4-3
J gene: TRBJ2-3
clone size: .
CDR3 protein: CASSQGGITDTQYF
CDR3 DNA: TGCGCCAGCAGCCAAGGAGGGATCACAGATACGCAGTATTTT

D gene: TRBD1
V gene: TRBV4-3
J gene: TRBJ2-7
clone size: .
CDR3 protein: CASSLEIGTAYEQYF
CDR3 DNA: TGCGCCAGCAGCCTGGAGATCGGGACAGCCTACGAGCAGTACTTC

D gene: TRBD1
V gene: TRBV28
J gene: TRBJ1-2
clone size: .
CDR3 protein: CASSFQTGVVGGYTF
CDR3 DNA: TGTGCCAGCAGTTTTCAGACAGGGGTGGTCGGTGGCTACACCTTC

D gene: .
V gene: TRBV11-3
J gene: TRBJ2-5
clone size: .
CDR3 protein: CASSLGGSETQYF
CDR3 DNA: TGTGCCAGCAGCCTAGGAGGGTCGGAGACCCAGTACTTC

D gene: .
V gene: TRBV13
J gene: TRBJ2-3
clone size: .
CDR3 protein: CASSLGTSSDTQYF
CDR3 DNA: TGTGCCAGCAGCTTAGGAACTAGCTCAGATACGCAGTATTTT

D gene: TRBD1
V gene: TRBV10-3
J gene: TRBJ1-3
clone size: .
CDR3 protein: CAISGDRGYGNTIYF
CDR3 DNA: TGTGCCATCAGTGGGGACAGGGGATATGGAAACACCATATATTTT

D gene: .
V gene: TRBV14
J gene: TRBJ1-6
clone size: .
CDR3 protein: CASSPFAGSPLHF
CDR3 DNA: TGTGCCAGCAGCCCTTTCGCGGGATCACCCCTCCACTTT

D gene: TRBD1
V gene: TRBV19
J gene: TRBJ1-4
clone size: .
CDR3 protein: CASSSRDSGLFF
CDR3 DNA: TGTGCCAGTAGTTCCCGGGACAGCGGACTGTTTTTT

D gene: TRBD1
V gene: TRBV6-1
J gene: TRBJ2-1
clone size: once
CDR3 protein: CASNRDSYNEQFF
CDR3 DNA: TGTGCCAGCAACCGGGACAGCTACAATGAGCAGTTCTTC

D gene: .
V gene: TRBV11-2
J gene: TRBJ2-5
clone size: .
CDR3 protein: CASSLGWGEETQYF
CDR3 DNA: TGTGCCAGCAGCTTAGGATGGGGGGAAGAGACCCAGTACTTC

D gene: .
V gene: TRBV30
J gene: TRBJ1-5
clone size: once
CDR3 protein: CAWSGTPNQPQHF
CDR3 DNA: TGTGCCTGGAGTGGGACACCCAATCAGCCCCAGCATTTT

D gene: .
V gene: TRBV28
J gene: TRBJ1-4
clone size: .
CDR3 protein: CASLTTRGEKLFF
CDR3 DNA: TGTGCCAGTCTGACCACCCGGGGTGAAAAACTGTTTTTT

D gene: TRBD2
V gene: TRBV11-2
J gene: TRBJ2-3
clone size: .
CDR3 protein: CASSFVAGLTDTQYF
CDR3 DNA: TGTGCCAGCAGCTTTGTAGCGGGATTGACAGATACGCAGTATTTT

D gene: TRBD1
V gene: TRBV19
J gene: TRBJ2-1
clone size: once
CDR3 protein: CASSTRPGQSSYNEQFF
CDR3 DNA: TGTGCCAGTAGTACGAGACCGGGACAGAGCTCCTACAATGAGCAGTTCTTC

D gene: TRBD2
V gene: TRBV5-4
J gene: TRBJ2-1
clone size: .
CDR3 protein: CASSPGLAAYNEQFF
CDR3 DNA: TGTGCCAGCAGCCCGGGACTAGCGGCTTACAATGAGCAGTTCTTC

D gene: TRBD1
V gene: TRBV7-9
J gene: TRBJ1-1
clone size: .
CDR3 protein: CASSSRTGNTEAFF
CDR3 DNA: TGTGCCAGCAGCTCACGGACAGGGAACACTGAAGCTTTCTTT

D gene: .
V gene: TRBV30
J gene: TRBJ1-5
clone size: few
CDR3 protein: CAWSVQGQQPQHF
CDR3 DNA: TGTGCCTGGAGTGTGCAGGGCCAGCAGCCCCAGCATTTT

D gene: TRBD2
V gene: TRBV27
J gene: TRBJ2-7
clone size: .
CDR3 protein: CASSSRAGGAYEQYF
CDR3 DNA: TGTGCCAGCAGTTCTAGAGCGGGAGGGGCCTACGAGCAGTACTTC

D gene: TRBD2
V gene: TRBV6-1
J gene: TRBJ2-7
clone size: .
CDR3 protein: CASSNLAGGQYEQYF
CDR3 DNA: TGTGCCAGCAGTAACCTAGCGGGAGGGCAATACGAGCAGTACTTC

D gene: .
V gene: TRBV28
J gene: TRBJ2-1
clone size: once
CDR3 protein: CASSLGHYNEQFF
CDR3 DNA: TGTGCCAGCAGCCTGGGACACTACAATGAGCAGTTCTTC

D gene: .
V gene: TRBV30
J gene: TRBJ2-3
clone size: once
CDR3 protein: CAWSIGLEDSTDTQYF
CDR3 DNA: TGTGCCTGGAGTATTGGACTGGAAGACAGCACAGATACGCAGTATTTT

D gene: .
V gene: TRBV21-1
J gene: TRBJ2-7
clone size: .
CDR3 protein: CASSKRGARGPVPPYEQYF
CDR3 DNA: TGTGCCAGCAGCAAACGGGGGGCACGGGGGCCTGTACCCCCCTACGAGCAGTACTTC

D gene: .
V gene: TRBV6-1
J gene: TRBJ1-5
clone size: few
CDR3 protein: CASSARSSNQPQHF
CDR3 DNA: TGTGCCAGCAGTGCACGGAGTAGCAATCAGCCCCAGCATTTT

D gene: TRBD1
V gene: TRBV29-1
J gene: TRBJ1-1
clone size: once
CDR3 protein: CSGLKQGADTEAFF
CDR3 DNA: TGCAGCGGACTAAAACAGGGGGCGGACACTGAAGCTTTCTTT

D gene: TRBD1
V gene: TRBV11-3
J gene: TRBJ2-7
clone size: .
CDR3 protein: CASSFGTGDREQYF
CDR3 DNA: TGTGCCAGCAGCTTTGGGACAGGGGATCGCGAGCAGTACTTC

D gene: TRBD1
V gene: TRBV7-7
J gene: TRBJ2-1
clone size: .
CDR3 protein: CASSLDRGSFPNEQFF
CDR3 DNA: TGTGCCAGCAGCTTGGACAGGGGAAGTTTCCCCAATGAGCAGTTCTTC

D gene: TRBD1
V gene: TRBV19
J gene: TRBJ2-7
clone size: .
CDR3 protein: CASSIGTGDYEQYF
CDR3 DNA: TGTGCCAGTAGTATTGGGACAGGGGATTACGAGCAGTACTTC

D gene: TRBD1
V gene: TRBV4-3
J gene: TRBJ2-1
clone size: .
CDR3 protein: CASSQDRTGGEEQFF
CDR3 DNA: TGCGCCAGCAGCCAAGATAGGACAGGGGGAGAGGAGCAGTTCTTC

D gene: .
V gene: TRBV7-6
J gene: TRBJ2-7
clone size: .
CDR3 protein: CASSPGATGYEQYF
CDR3 DNA: TGTGCCAGCAGCCCGGGGGCGACAGGGTACGAGCAGTACTTC